The rows below give T cell receptor beta chains drawn from one sample of a study of shared clonotypes between healthy human individuals. Here immunoSEQ multiplex PCR was the method, and the copy in TCRdb shows in-frame clones only, minus some. Of over a million clones listed, approximately 98.5% were seen once; the top ten hold 0.36%. Sequenced sample: naive CD4+ T cells sorted from blood. These receptors all come from a man between 25 and 39 years old in good health. Both conserved end residues are part of each CDR3. The D gene is left open where the match is weak. Clone size is shown for a subset of rows, as once, few, many or a class of expanded clone.

d_gene,abundance,j_gene,v_gene,CDR3aa,CDR3nt
TRBD2,.,TRBJ2-1,TRBV27,CASSLGLAGDPLYNEQFF,TGTGCCAGCAGTCTTGGACTAGCGGGAGACCCCCTCTACAATGAGCAGTTCTTC
.,once,TRBJ2-7,TRBV5-1,CASSLSGVVYEQYF,TGCGCCAGCAGCTTGTCGGGGGTAGTCTACGAGCAGTACTTC
TRBD2,.,TRBJ2-1,TRBV2,CASSVESGRGNEQFF,TGTGCCAGCAGTGTTGAGAGCGGGAGAGGTAATGAGCAGTTCTTC
TRBD2,.,TRBJ2-1,TRBV28,CASFQGGLAGRSYNEQFF,TGTGCCAGCTTCCAGGGGGGGCTAGCGGGACGCTCCTACAATGAGCAGTTCTTC
.,once,TRBJ1-4,TRBV5-1,CASSLGQSNEKLFF,TGCGCCAGCAGCTTAGGCCAGAGTAATGAAAAACTGTTTTTT
TRBD2,.,TRBJ2-7,TRBV6-5,CASSYSSGTHYEQYF,TGTGCCAGCAGTTACTCTAGCGGGACCCACTACGAGCAGTACTTC
.,.,TRBJ2-5,TRBV5-4,CASSLEGWGKETQYF,TGTGCCAGCAGCTTGGAGGGTTGGGGGAAAGAGACCCAGTACTTC
TRBD2,.,TRBJ2-7,TRBV29-1,CSVISSGSPEQYF,TGCAGCGTTATTTCTAGCGGGAGTCCCGAGCAGTACTTC
TRBD2,.,TRBJ2-7,TRBV10-1,CASSASGSLAREQYF,TGCGCCAGCAGCGCTAGCGGGAGTCTAGCCAGGGAGCAGTACTTC
.,.,TRBJ2-5,TRBV19,CASSITETQYF,TGTGCCAGTAGCATAACGGAGACCCAGTACTTC
TRBD2,once,TRBJ2-3,TRBV4-1,CASSHFPGGGTDTQYF,TGCGCCAGCAGCCACTTTCCGGGAGGTGGCACAGATACGCAGTATTTT
TRBD2,.,TRBJ2-5,TRBV7-9,CASSFLLGLAARGETQYF,TGTGCCAGCAGCTTTCTTTTGGGACTAGCGGCTCGCGGGGAGACCCAGTACTTC
.,.,TRBJ1-5,TRBV19,CAGRTGWGQPQHF,TGTGCCGGACGAACAGGATGGGGACAGCCCCAGCATTTT
.,.,TRBJ2-3,TRBV10-3,CAISESDPDKDTQYF,TGTGCCATCAGTGAGTCAGACCCTGACAAAGATACGCAGTATTTT
.,.,TRBJ1-2,TRBV7-8,CASSPGTGGYGYTF,TGTGCCAGCAGCCCTGGAACGGGCGGCTATGGCTACACCTTC
.,few,TRBJ2-1,TRBV5-6,CASSRDHEQFF,TGTGCCAGCAGCAGGGATCATGAGCAGTTCTTC
.,.,TRBJ2-1,TRBV5-1,CASSFAGTKVDEQFF,TGCGCCAGCAGCTTTGCCGGGACGAAGGTCGATGAGCAGTTCTTC
.,.,TRBJ2-6,TRBV11-2,CASSSPRGLRFSGANVLTF,TGTGCCAGCAGCTCCCCTCGGGGTCTGCGTTTCTCTGGGGCCAACGTCCTGACTTTC
.,.,TRBJ2-6,TRBV19,CASSTILAGANVLTF,TGTGCCAGTAGTACCATTCTAGCTGGGGCCAACGTCCTGACTTTC
.,.,TRBJ2-6,TRBV5-1,CASSLEAVSGANVLTF,TGCGCCAGCAGCTTGGAGGCCGTGTCTGGGGCCAACGTCCTGACTTTC
TRBD1,.,TRBJ1-5,TRBV28,CASSGGQQPQQPQHF,TGTGCCAGCAGTGGGGGACAGCAGCCCCAACAGCCCCAGCATTTT
TRBD2,.,TRBJ2-5,TRBV30,CAWSPGTSVSRETQYF,TGTGCCTGGAGTCCCGGGACTAGCGTGAGTCGAGAGACCCAGTACTTC
.,.,TRBJ2-3,TRBV5-1,CASSSGGVVDTQYF,TGCGCCAGCAGCTCCGGCGGGGTGGTTGATACGCAGTATTTT
TRBD1,.,TRBJ1-1,TRBV18,CASSPPRRGYEAFF,TGTGCCAGCTCACCCCCCCGCAGGGGGTATGAAGCTTTCTTT
.,.,TRBJ2-7,TRBV10-3,CAISESGRGSSEQYF,TGTGCCATCAGTGAGTCGGGAAGGGGCTCTTCCGAGCAGTACTTC
.,.,TRBJ1-1,TRBV9,CASSVATGSAEAFF,TGTGCCAGCAGCGTAGCTACAGGGTCGGCTGAAGCTTTCTTT
.,.,TRBJ1-1,TRBV5-1,CASSYNRAMNTEAFF,TGCGCCAGCAGCTATAACAGGGCGATGAACACTGAAGCTTTCTTT
.,.,TRBJ1-2,TRBV9,CASSSTGGPFGYTF,TGTGCCAGCAGTTCCACCGGAGGGCCATTTGGCTACACCTTC
.,.,TRBJ2-7,TRBV10-1,CASSELRGSKGQYF,TGCGCCAGCAGCGAACTCCGGGGATCCAAGGGGCAGTACTTC
.,.,TRBJ1-1,TRBV9,CASSVGNLFTEAFF,TGTGCCAGCAGCGTAGGGAATCTGTTCACTGAAGCTTTCTTT
TRBD1,.,TRBJ2-7,TRBV18,CASSSTTGDYEQYF,TGTGCCAGCTCATCTACGACAGGGGACTACGAGCAGTACTTC
.,.,TRBJ1-1,TRBV7-8,CASSYQGMGTEAFF,TGTGCCAGCAGCTATCAGGGTATGGGGACTGAAGCTTTCTTT
TRBD1,once,TRBJ1-1,TRBV27,CASSSGTGHTEAFF,TGTGCCAGCAGTTCCGGGACAGGGCACACTGAAGCTTTCTTT
TRBD1,.,TRBJ1-1,TRBV18,CASSQLPRQGTEAFF,TGTGCCAGCTCACAACTCCCCCGACAGGGGACTGAAGCTTTCTTT
TRBD2,.,TRBJ2-5,TRBV15,CATSRDFWTSGSGETQYF,TGTGCCACCAGCAGAGACTTTTGGACTAGCGGGAGCGGGGAGACCCAGTACTTC
TRBD2,.,TRBJ2-3,TRBV30,CAWEREIADTQYF,TGTGCCTGGGAGCGGGAGATCGCAGATACGCAGTATTTT
.,.,TRBJ1-1,TRBV29-1,CSVIGRGGAHTEAFF,TGCAGCGTTATCGGGAGAGGGGGGGCGCACACTGAAGCTTTCTTT
.,.,TRBJ1-2,TRBV6-1,CASSEDPGTNYGYTF,TGTGCCAGCAGTGAGGACCCCGGGACCAACTATGGCTACACCTTC
.,once,TRBJ2-7,TRBV6-5,CASSYRQVTYEQYF,TGTGCCAGCAGTTACAGGCAGGTCACCTACGAGCAGTACTTC
.,.,TRBJ2-1,TRBV9,CASSRSTGTPAYNEQFF,TGTGCCAGCAGCAGAAGCACCGGGACACCCGCCTACAATGAGCAGTTCTTC
.,.,TRBJ2-1,TRBV11-2,CASSHPTETFTNEQFF,TGTGCCAGCAGCCACCCGACAGAAACGTTCACCAATGAGCAGTTCTTC
.,.,TRBJ1-5,TRBV7-8,CASSKYDSNQPQHF,TGTGCCAGCAGCAAATACGATAGCAATCAGCCCCAGCATTTT
.,.,TRBJ2-7,TRBV7-2,CASSLGLGEQYF,TGTGCCAGCAGCTTAGGTCTAGGCGAGCAGTACTTC
.,.,TRBJ2-7,TRBV7-2,CASSLASTVGYEQYF,TGTGCCAGCAGCTTAGCTAGCACGGTCGGCTACGAGCAGTACTTC
.,.,TRBJ2-1,TRBV5-1,CASSLGPNEQFF,TGCGCCAGCAGCTTGGGTCCCAATGAGCAGTTCTTC
.,.,TRBJ2-7,TRBV21-1,CASSKGPGPPREQYF,TGTGCCAGCAGCAAAGGTCCGGGCCCGCCGAGGGAGCAGTACTTC
TRBD1,.,TRBJ1-1,TRBV2,CASSDTGGRNTEAFF,TGTGCCAGCAGTGACACAGGGGGCCGTAACACTGAAGCTTTCTTT
.,.,TRBJ2-7,TRBV7-9,CASSFPLAVTDEQYF,TGTGCCAGCAGCTTCCCCCTAGCAGTCACCGACGAGCAGTACTTC
.,.,TRBJ2-5,TRBV6-1,CASSVGTRSQETQYF,TGTGCCAGCAGTGTCGGGACAAGAAGCCAAGAGACCCAGTACTTC
.,.,TRBJ2-3,TRBV5-1,CASSFRGPDTQYF,TGCGCCAGCAGCTTCAGAGGACCAGATACGCAGTATTTT
.,.,TRBJ2-3,TRBV27,CASSLSGRSTDTQYF,TGTGCCAGCAGTTTGAGCGGACGAAGCACAGATACGCAGTATTTT
TRBD1,.,TRBJ2-1,TRBV4-3,CASSQAGTVYNEQFF,TGCGCCAGCAGCCAAGCCGGGACAGTCTACAATGAGCAGTTCTTC
.,.,TRBJ2-1,TRBV9,CASSVATTGNEQFF,TGTGCCAGCAGCGTAGCTACGACAGGCAATGAGCAGTTCTTC
TRBD2,.,TRBJ2-7,TRBV14,CASSQELAGGPGEQYF,TGTGCCAGCAGCCAAGAACTCGCGGGAGGGCCGGGCGAGCAGTACTTC
.,.,TRBJ2-1,TRBV27,CASSLSETPGEQFF,TGTGCCAGCAGTTTATCGGAAACCCCGGGTGAGCAGTTCTTC
.,.,TRBJ2-7,TRBV9,CASSALYEQYF,TGTGCCAGCAGCGCTCTTTACGAGCAGTACTTC
.,.,TRBJ2-2,TRBV7-6,CASSRGGTGELFF,TGTGCCAGCAGCAGAGGGGGTACCGGGGAGCTGTTTTTT
TRBD1,.,TRBJ1-4,TRBV5-1,CASSLGDGDSEKLFF,TGCGCCAGCAGCTTGGGGGACGGGGACAGTGAAAAACTGTTTTTT
TRBD1,.,TRBJ2-5,TRBV7-8,CASSSRTGGLKETQYF,TGTGCCAGCAGCTCCCGGACAGGGGGATTAAAAGAGACCCAGTACTTC